This entry lists 3 T cell receptor beta chains sequenced from one sample in a study of blood T cell repertoires in COVID-19. Profiling relied on immunoSEQ multiplex PCR, and the TCRdb table lists in-frame clones only, not all of them. The sample carries around 330,000 clones, approximately 88% recorded once. Material for sequencing was PBMCs or T cells enriched from blood (not recorded which). These receptors came from a man in his fifties or sixties who had recovered from COVID-19.

The chain links TRBV6-5 to TRBJ1-4; D is possibly TRBD1 (6 bases). Between the trimmed V and J ends, which lost 5 bases and 5 bases, there was a span of 12 bases. The CDR3 contains 14 residues. Germline values: CDR1 MNHEY, CDR2 SVGAGI. CDR3: CASSRGQPNEKLFF. For the CDR3, the DNA is TGTGCCAGCAGTCGAGGACAGCCAAATGAAAAACTGTTTTTT.

This chain joins TRBV20-1 and TRBJ2-1; perhaps TRBD2 as D (5 bases). The CDR3 has 11 residues. V lost 1 base and J lost 13, with 11 bases in between. CDR1 and CDR2 (germline): DFQATT, SNEGSKA (reference sequence). CDR3 DNA sequence: TGCAGTGCTAGAGGGAGGTCGTATCAGTTCTTC. Translation: CSARGRSYQFF.

J is TRBJ1-2 and V is TRBV5-6, with D uncertain. This CDR3 contains 14 residues. Trimming cost V 0 bases and J 3 bases, with 9 bases left between them. Germline CDR1 is SGHDT and CDR2 is YYEEEE. This chain's CDR3 is CASSLVGGHYGYTF. The DNA of the CDR3 is TGTGCCAGCAGCTTGGTCGGAGGCCACTATGGCTACACCTTC. The complete variable domain, with remaining parts taken from reference TRBV5-6 and TRBJ1-2, reads DAGVTQSPTHLIKTRGQQVTLRCSPKSGHDTVSWYQQALGQGPQFIFQYYEEEERQRGNFPDRFSGHQFPNYSSELNVNALLLGDSALYLCASSLVGGHYGYTFGSGTRLTVV.